The rows below give T cell receptor beta chains drawn from one sample of a study of blood T cell repertoires in COVID-19. The repertoire was sequenced with immunoSEQ multiplex PCR; TCRdb's copy has only in-frame clones and lacks some. Of fewer than 150,000 clones listed, about 90% are singletons. The specimen sequenced was peripheral blood. These receptors all stem from a man in his 70s who had recovered from COVID-19. The CDR3 runs from the conserved cysteine through the conserved F or W. The D gene is left open where the match is weak. Rows give clone size only sometimes, using once, few, many, or a class for an expanded clone.

J gene: TRBJ1-2
clone size: .
D gene: TRBD1
V gene: TRBV10-3
CDR3 protein: CAISERGGGEGYTF
CDR3 DNA: TGTGCCATCAGTGAAAGAGGGGGCGGTGAGGGCTACACCTTC

J gene: TRBJ2-7
clone size: .
D gene: .
V gene: TRBV4-3
CDR3 protein: CASSQGGNSYEQYF
CDR3 DNA: TGCGCCAGCAGCCAAGGAGGCAACTCCTACGAGCAGTACTTC

J gene: TRBJ2-1
clone size: .
D gene: TRBD1
V gene: TRBV5-1
CDR3 protein: CASSLQGDSYNEQFF
CDR3 DNA: TGCGCCAGCAGCTTACAGGGGGATTCCTACAATGAGCAGTTCTTC

J gene: TRBJ2-1
clone size: .
D gene: TRBD2
V gene: TRBV11-1
CDR3 protein: CASRLTSGRPGDEQFF
CDR3 DNA: TGTGCCAGCAGACTGACTAGCGGGAGGCCGGGGGATGAGCAGTTCTTC

J gene: TRBJ2-3
clone size: once
D gene: .
V gene: TRBV4-3
CDR3 protein: CASSQRDSTDTQYF
CDR3 DNA: TGCGCCAGCAGCCAGAGGGATTCCACAGATACGCAGTATTTT

J gene: TRBJ2-1
clone size: .
D gene: .
V gene: TRBV11-3
CDR3 protein: CASSFSGSYNEQFF
CDR3 DNA: TGTGCCAGCAGCTTCTCAGGTTCCTACAATGAGCAGTTCTTC

J gene: TRBJ1-5
clone size: .
D gene: .
V gene: TRBV5-1
CDR3 protein: CASSLAGRSNQPQHF
CDR3 DNA: TGCGCCAGCAGCTTGGCCGGTCGTAGCAATCAGCCCCAGCATTTT

J gene: TRBJ2-7
clone size: .
D gene: .
V gene: TRBV7-8
CDR3 protein: CASSPIRGDRYNEQYF
CDR3 DNA: TGTGCCAGCAGCCCGATTAGAGGTGACAGATACAACGAGCAGTACTTC

J gene: TRBJ1-2
clone size: .
D gene: .
V gene: TRBV3-1/TRBV3-2
CDR3 protein: CASSQGVVYGYTF
CDR3 DNA: TGTGCCAGCAGCCAAGGAGTGGTCTATGGCTACACCTTC

J gene: TRBJ2-1
clone size: .
D gene: TRBD2
V gene: TRBV5-4
CDR3 protein: CASSPGLAGASREQFF
CDR3 DNA: TGTGCCAGCAGCCCAGGACTAGCGGGGGCCTCAAGGGAGCAGTTCTTC

J gene: TRBJ2-5
clone size: .
D gene: TRBD2
V gene: TRBV9
CDR3 protein: CASSQGTSGRETQYF
CDR3 DNA: TGTGCCAGCAGCCAAGGGACTAGCGGGAGAGAGACCCAGTACTTC

J gene: TRBJ2-1
clone size: .
D gene: .
V gene: TRBV4-3
CDR3 protein: CASSPSGTTYNEQFF
CDR3 DNA: TGCGCCAGCAGCCCCAGCGGCACGACCTACAATGAGCAGTTCTTC

J gene: TRBJ1-6
clone size: .
D gene: TRBD1
V gene: TRBV7-2
CDR3 protein: CASSPSSTGASPLHF
CDR3 DNA: TGTGCCAGCAGCCCCAGTTCTACAGGGGCTTCACCCCTCCACTTT

J gene: TRBJ2-5
clone size: .
D gene: TRBD2
V gene: TRBV4-1
CDR3 protein: CASSQEQAGGWKETQYF
CDR3 DNA: TGCGCCAGCAGCCAAGAACAGGCGGGGGGGTGGAAAGAGACCCAGTACTTC

J gene: TRBJ2-7
clone size: .
D gene: .
V gene: TRBV9
CDR3 protein: CASSVVGVGEQYF
CDR3 DNA: TGTGCCAGCAGCGTAGTAGGAGTCGGCGAGCAGTACTTC

J gene: TRBJ1-3
clone size: .
D gene: .
V gene: TRBV6-5
CDR3 protein: CASSYSGSSGNTIYF
CDR3 DNA: TGTGCCAGCAGTTACTCGGGGAGCTCTGGAAACACCATATATTTT

J gene: TRBJ2-7
clone size: few
D gene: .
V gene: TRBV29-1
CDR3 protein: CSVGARGGYEQYF
CDR3 DNA: TGCAGCGTTGGTGCCCGCGGAGGCTACGAGCAGTACTTC

J gene: TRBJ2-7
clone size: .
D gene: TRBD2
V gene: TRBV5-1
CDR3 protein: CASSLVLAGEQYF
CDR3 DNA: TGCGCCAGCAGCTTGGTGCTAGCGGGTGAGCAGTACTTC

J gene: TRBJ2-7
clone size: .
D gene: .
V gene: TRBV6-4
CDR3 protein: CASSDRQVSYEQYF
CDR3 DNA: TGTGCCAGCAGTGACCGCCAGGTCTCCTACGAGCAGTACTTC

J gene: TRBJ2-3
clone size: once
D gene: TRBD2
V gene: TRBV29-1
CDR3 protein: CSVEGLAGVTDTQYF
CDR3 DNA: TGCAGCGTTGAAGGGCTAGCGGGAGTTACAGATACGCAGTATTTT

J gene: TRBJ1-2
clone size: .
D gene: TRBD1
V gene: TRBV2
CDR3 protein: CASSGQGYGYTF
CDR3 DNA: TGTGCCAGCAGTGGACAGGGGTATGGCTACACCTTC